Below are 28 T cell receptor beta chains sequenced from a single sample in a study of CXCR3-negative and CXCR3-positive naive CD8 T cells. General observations from the study: TRB CDR3s were more hydrophobic in CXCR3-positive than in CXCR3-negative naive cells.

These receptors lack a known antigen. Libraries of TRB cDNA were made by 5' RACE and carried UMIs. After re-calling the 5' RACE reads, TCRdb lists one entry per CDR3 protein, DNA absent. Found here are about 90,000 distinct CDR3 sequences; the top ten clones hold less than 0.85%. Material for sequencing was naive CXCR3+ CD8+ T cells from blood. As to subset: CD45RO-CCR7+CD27+CD95- naive CD8+ T cells expressing CXCR3 (TNR3+). Receptors were obtained from a human donor in good health. Some clones in this sample may be carry-over from other donors' samples.

The chain combines TRBV6-6 with TRBJ2-3; TCRdb's assignment of TRBD2 cannot be checked, as there is no DNA. CDR1 and CDR2 (germline): MNHNY, SVGAGI (reference sequence). CDR3 length: 13 amino acids. The CDR3 protein is CASTSGGGDTQYF.

V and J are TRBV9 and TRBJ2-7. The CDR3 extends over 13 amino acids. Per the germline V gene, CDR1 is SGDLS and CDR2 is YYNGEE. CDR3 protein: CASSPDGFYEQYF.

The chain has TRBV14 and TRBJ2-7; TCRdb proposes TRBD1, but this gene call is untestable without DNA. The CDR3 is 14 amino acids. CDR1 and CDR2 (germline): SGHDN, FVKESK. This CDR3 is CASSQGRGRYEQYF.

The chain couples TRBV28 to TRBJ1-1. Germline V lookup: CDR1 MDHEN, CDR2 SYDVKM. The CDR3 totals 13 residues. Here the CDR3 reads CASSLSTRVWAFF. The full variable domain, its missing parts supplied by reference TRBV28 and TRBJ1-1, is DVKVTQSSRYLVKRTGEKVFLECVQDMDHENMFWYRQDPGLGLRLIYFSYDVKMKEKGDIPEGYSVSREKKERFSLILESASTNQTSMYLCASSLSTRVWAFFGQGTRLTVV.

The chain carries TRBV7-9 and TRBJ2-7; TCRdb selects TRBD2, and the lack of DNA leaves this call unchecked. This CDR3 comprises 16 residues. CDR1 and CDR2 (germline): SEHNR, FQNEAQ (reference sequence). The CDR3: CASSPDTGLASAEQYF.

V and J are TRBV29-1 and TRBJ1-6. The CDR3 consists of 11 residues. CDR1 and CDR2 from the germline V gene are SQVTM and ANQGSEA. CDR3 residues: CSVDNNSPLHF.

The chain joins TRBV27 to TRBJ2-3. The CDR3 extends over 16 amino acids. The germline V gene encodes CDR1 MNHEY and CDR2 SMNVEV (reference sequence). CDR3 sequence reads: CASKPLPAVSTDTQYF.

V gene TRBV11-2 combines with J gene TRBJ2-1; with no DNA, the TCRdb D assignment of TRBD2 cannot be verified. The CDR3 is 14 residues long. CDR1 and CDR2 (germline): SGHAT, FQNNGV. The CDR3 sequence is CATGQGRAYGEQFF. Full variable domain (outside the CDR3, taken from reference TRBV11-2 and TRBJ2-1): EAGVAQSPRYKIIEKRQSVAFWCNPISGHATLYWYQQILGQGPKLLIQFQNNGVVDDSQLPKDRFSAERLKGVDSTLKIQPAKLEDSAVYLCATGQGRAYGEQFFGPGTRLTVL.

The CDR3 region is CASSPRDRVDQPQHF. The chain has TRBV18 and TRBJ1-5; TCRdb's D call, TRBD1, is unchecked because there is no DNA. Looked up from germline, CDR1 is KGHSH and CDR2 is LQKENI. CDR3 length: 15 residues.

The rearrangement links TRBV3-1 to TRBJ1-1; TCRdb selects TRBD1, and the lack of DNA leaves this call unchecked. Germline-derived CDR1 and CDR2 are LGHDT and YNNKEL (reference sequence). This CDR3 has 13 residues. CDR3 in amino acids: CASSQDFDRGAFF.

The rearrangement links TRBV3-1 to TRBJ1-6. CDR1 and CDR2 from the germline V gene are LGHDT and YNNKEL (reference sequence). The CDR3 length is 16 residues. CDR3 sequence reads: CASSPRREDRSSPLHF.

V is TRBV5-1 and J is TRBJ1-1. Germline V gene sequence: CDR1 SGHRS, CDR2 YFSETQ. CDR3 length equals 14 residues. The CDR3 here is CASSFETGNTEAFF.

The rearrangement links TRBV7-9 to TRBJ2-7. From germline, CDR1 is SEHNR and CDR2 FQNEAQ (reference sequence). The CDR3 has 11 residues. The CDR3 here is CASSFTYEQYF.

This sequence joins TRBV28 and TRBJ1-1. From germline, CDR1 is MDHEN and CDR2 SYDVKM. This CDR3 has 15 residues. CDR3 protein: CASSLVLNTNTEAFF.

The V gene is TRBV12-3 or TRBV12-4, the J gene TRBJ2-7; TCRdb proposes TRBD1, but this gene call is untestable without DNA. This CDR3 has 12 residues. CDR3 protein: CASSFGGREQYF.

The rearrangement joins TRBV21-1 to TRBJ2-5; TCRdb's D call of TRBD1 is untestable without DNA. TRBV21-1 is termed a pseudogene. This CDR3 spans 14 amino acids. CDR3 region: CASSNGAGRETQYF.

The chain uses TRBV14 and TRBJ2-5. The CDR3 runs to 12 residues. Germline V gene data show CDR1 as SGHDN and CDR2 as FVKESK. The CDR3 loop is CASSQGAETQYF.

The chain carries TRBV4-3 and TRBJ2-1; as DNA is missing, the TRBD2 call by TCRdb cannot be tested. Germline assignment: CDR1 LGHNA and CDR2 YSLEER. The CDR3 covers 14 residues. The CDR3 loop reads CASSIGLAYNEQFF.

The rearrangement uses TRBV29-1 and TRBJ2-1; the TRBD1 assignment by TCRdb is unverifiable without DNA. This CDR3 has 15 residues. Germline-derived CDR1 and CDR2 are SQVTM and ANQGSEA. The CDR3 protein is CSVEDLTGSYNEQFF.

The rearrangement joins TRBV29-1 to TRBJ2-1; TCRdb names TRBD1, which stays unverified in the absence of DNA. The CDR3 consists of 17 residues. Germline CDR1 SQVTM, CDR2 ANQGSEA. CDR3: CSVEDLPGQARVHEQFF.

This chain links TRBV6-5 with TRBJ2-5. This CDR3 is 13 amino acids long. Per germline, CDR1 MNHEY and CDR2 SVGAGI. CDR3 loop: CASSYSAGETQYF.

The CDR3: CASSLNDNEQFF. The rearrangement uses TRBV11-1 and TRBJ2-1. This CDR3 is built from 12 residues. Germline CDR1 is SGHAT and CDR2 is FQDESV (reference sequence).

The V and J genes are TRBV6-5 and TRBJ2-1; TCRdb indicates TRBD2, and absent DNA this call remains unverified. CDR1 is MNHEY and CDR2 is SVGAGI in the germline V gene. The CDR3 length is 16 residues. This chain's CDR3 is CASSYSTSGGLGEQFF.

This chain joins TRBV9 and TRBJ2-1. Germline-derived CDR1 and CDR2 are SGDLS and YYNGEE. The CDR3 totals 12 residues. CDR3 in amino acids: CASSERYNEQFF.

The V call is TRBV6-5, the J call TRBJ2-7; TCRdb reports TRBD1, a call that lacks DNA to check it against. CDR1 and CDR2 (germline): MNHEY, SVGAGI. This CDR3 has 15 residues. The CDR3 spells CASSYSQYRDGEQYF.

This chain joins TRBV28 and TRBJ2-7; TCRdb calls TRBD2, which cannot be checked without DNA. In germline, CDR1 is MDHEN, CDR2 SYDVKM. This CDR3 is built from 15 residues. The CDR3 reads CASSNLAGGPDEQYF.

The rearrangement joins TRBV5-1 to TRBJ2-7; TCRdb gives TRBD2 as the D gene, but with no DNA this cannot be confirmed. This CDR3 contains 14 residues. In germline, CDR1 is SGHRS, CDR2 YFSETQ. The CDR3 loop is CASSGDSSSYEQYF. Combining the CDR3 with reference TRBV5-1 and TRBJ2-7 gives the whole variable domain KAGVTQTPRYLIKTRGQQVTLSCSPISGHRSVSWYQQTPGQGLQFLFEYFSETQRNKGNFPGRFSGRQFSNSRSEMNVSTLELGDSALYLCASSGDSSSYEQYFGPGTRLTVT.

The V call is TRBV6-2 or TRBV6-3, the J call TRBJ2-3; TCRdb's D call, TRBD1, is unchecked because there is no DNA. This CDR3 contains 15 residues. Germline V gene lookup returns CDR1 MNHEY and CDR2 SVGEGT. CDR3 residues: CASSYWSGGADTQYF.